A selection of T cell receptor beta chains follows, all from one sample in a study of blood T cell repertoires in COVID-19. Only in-frame clones appear in the TCRdb table, and some are missing; sequencing was by immunoSEQ multiplex PCR. The table includes 180,000 or so clones, 89% detected once. Material for sequencing was PBMCs or T cells enriched from blood (not recorded which). Receptors originate from a woman aged 40 to 50 with acute COVID-19. The CDR3 runs from the conserved cysteine through the conserved F or W. The D gene is left open where the match is weak.

TRBV29-1,TRBD1,TRBJ2-7,TGCAGCGTTGAAGTGACAGGGGCCTACGAGCAGTACTTC,CSVEVTGAYEQYF
TRBV19,-,TRBJ2-5,TGTGCCAGTAGCCCCTGGAGAGGGGAGACCCAGTACTTC,CASSPWRGETQYF
TRBV10-3,-,TRBJ2-7,TGTGCCATCAGTGAGTCTACTAGACACGAGCAGTACTTC,CAISESTRHEQYF
TRBV9,TRBD1,TRBJ2-3,TGTGCCAGCAGCGCGGGACAGGGAGGGGGAGATACGCAGTATTTT,CASSAGQGGGDTQYF
TRBV6-6,-,TRBJ1-6,TGTGCCAGCAGTTACGAGAGTGGAGACCCGGTTTCACCCCTCCACTTT,CASSYESGDPVSPLHF
TRBV4-1,TRBD2,TRBJ2-1,TGCGCCAGCAGCCAACCAGATGGCGGGGGGTTAAATGAGCAGTTCTTC,CASSQPDGGGLNEQFF
TRBV28,TRBD2,TRBJ2-7,TGTGCCAGCAGATCAGCGGGAGTAGTTTTGAACGAGCAGTACTTC,CASRSAGVVLNEQYF
TRBV7-9,TRBD1,TRBJ2-7,TGTGCCAGCATCCCCGGGACAGTTCATTACGAGCAGTACTTC,CASIPGTVHYEQYF
TRBV3-1/TRBV3-2,-,TRBJ1-2,TGTGCCAGCAGCCATAGGCCGGGGAGCCCAGATACCGGCTACACCTTC,CASSHRPGSPDTGYTF
TRBV4-3,-,TRBJ2-1,TGCGCCAGCAGCCAAGAGTCTCAGGGTACCTACAATGAGCAGTTCTTC,CASSQESQGTYNEQFF
TRBV30,TRBD2,TRBJ2-1,TGTGCCTGGAGTTCGGGACTAGACAATGAGCAGTTCTTC,CAWSSGLDNEQFF